This passage covers 14 T cell receptor beta chains from one sample sequenced in a study of tumor and adjacent non-tumor tissue in lung cancer. RNA was extracted from bulk tissue without any cell sorting. The normal lung tissue was taken more than 3 cm from the tumor edge. The library came from three nested PCR rounds adapted from ARM-PCR protocols. Using its own MiXCR run on the multiplex PCR reads, TCRdb lists one record per CDR3 protein. Of tens of thousands of distinct CDR3 sequences in the sample, roughly two thirds were seen once. Sequencing used distant non-tumor lung tissue. These receptor sequences come from a woman in her 70s with non-small cell lung cancer.

The J gene is TRBJ2-7, the V gene TRBV29-1; 11 nucleotides align to TRBD2. With V trimmed by 5 bases and J by 0 bases, 9 bases remained unmatched. Germline lookup yields CDR1 SQVTM and CDR2 ANQGSEA. This CDR3 contains 16 residues. The CDR3 DNA sequence: TGCAGCGTTTACGATTCCGGGACTAGCGGCTCCTACGAGCAGTACTTC. Its protein is CSVYDSGTSGSYEQYF.

With regard to this clonotype: Sequence at one end of the junction differs from germline and may be a read error. The chain is built from TRBV4-1 and TRBJ1-5; 7 positions agree with TRBD1. The CDR3 extends over 15 amino acids. The germline V gene has CDR1 MGHRA and CDR2 YSYEKL. The CDR3 region is CASSQTGQSNQSQHF. The CDR3 DNA reads TGTGCCAGCAGCCAGACGGGACAGAGCAATCAGTCCCAGCATTTT.

This clonotype was seen once. The missing conserved phenylalanine or tryptophan at the end of this CDR3 makes a read error likely. The V and J genes are TRBV29-1 and TRBJ1-4; 10 bases agree with TRBD1. The V gene's germline CDR1 is SQVTM and CDR2 ANQGSEA. The length of the CDR3 is 14 residues. The V gene end was trimmed by 6 bases and the J gene end by 14 bases; junction bases not matched to a gene: 15. In DNA, the CDR3 is TGCAGCGTCGGACAGGGGGGGACTAGTGAAGACCTGTTTTTA. Encoded protein: CSVGQGGTSEDLFL.

About this clonotype: At one boundary the junction diverges from the germline segment, which might be a read error. The J gene is TRBJ1-4, the V gene TRBV29-1, with D unresolved. CDR1 SQVTM and CDR2 ANQGSEA come from the germline V gene. CDR3 size: 14 residues. The CDR3 spells CSVGRRETNEKLFF. DNA for the CDR3: TGTAGCGTCGGACGGAGGGAGACTAATGAAAAACTGTTTTTT.

This clonotype is labeled as hyperexpanded. The chain uses TRBV6-5 and TRBJ2-3; D call uncertain. Germline loops: CDR1 MNHEY, CDR2 SVGAGI. V was shortened by 0 bases and J by 2 bases, with 9 bases between the two germline ends. CDR3 length: 15 amino acids. The CDR3 reads CASSYSFMNTDTQYF. The DNA for the CDR3 is TGTGCCAGCAGTTACTCGTTTATGAACACAGATACGCAGTATTTT.

CDR3 sequence: CASSSGTECADTQHF. The CDR3 nucleotides read TGTGCCAGCAGTTCCGGGACAGAGTGTGCAGATACGCAGCATTTT. This chain connects TRBV6-6 to TRBJ2-3; 7 nucleotides align to TRBD1. The DNA end lines up better with TRBJ1-5; the J call may be wrong. Germline V gives CDR1 MNHNY, CDR2 SVGAGI (reference sequence). CDR3 length: 15 amino acids.

Comments on this clonotype: One base away lies a much larger clone, so this may be a sequencing read error. The rearrangement links TRBV11-2 to TRBJ1-1; D call uncertain. Germline-derived CDR1 and CDR2 are SGHAT and FQNNGV. Trimming stripped 1 base from V and 4 bases from J, with 19 bases between. This CDR3 spans 17 amino acids. The chain's CDR3 is CASSLASLGFMITEAFF. CDR3 bases: TGTGCCAGCAGCTTAGCGTCACTAGGCTTCATGATCACTGAAGCTTTCTTT. Full variable domain (remainder filled in from reference TRBV11-2 and TRBJ1-1): EAGVAQSPRYKIIEKRQSVAFWCNPISGHATLYWYQQILGQGPKLLIQFQNNGVVDDSQLPKDRFSAERLKGVDSTLKIQPAKLEDSAVYLCASSLASLGFMITEAFFGQGTRLTVV.

The chain uses TRBV28 and TRBJ2-7, with a weak D call TRBD2 (5 bases). The V end was cut by 6 bases, the J end by 1 base, with 22 bases between. The CDR3 has 17 amino acids. CDR1 and CDR2 (germline): MDHEN, SYDVKM. The CDR3: CASSSGLEGSSSYEQYF. The CDR3 nucleotides are TGTGCCAGCAGCTCTGGATTAGAGGGCAGTAGTTCCTACGAGCAGTACTTC.

As for this clonotype: One junction end does not reproduce the germline sequence, and a read error may be involved. The chain recombines TRBV6-6 with TRBJ1-2, with 7 positions matching TRBD1. Germline CDR1 is MNHNY and CDR2 is SVGAGI (reference sequence). The CDR3 sequence is 17 residues long. In nucleotides, the CDR3 is TGTGTCAGCAGCCCAGATGGTTGGGGACAGACAAACTATGGCTACACCTTC. The encoded protein is CVSSPDGWGQTNYGYTF.

To note about this clonotype: With a much larger clone just one base away, this may be a read error. This chain's CDR3 is CASNGYKGVDYEQYF. As DNA, the CDR3 is TGCGCCAGCAACGGATACAAGGGTGTGGACTACGAGCAGTACTTC. V gene TRBV5-1 combines with J gene TRBJ2-7; D uncertain. Germline CDR1 and CDR2: SGHRS and YFSETQ. V lost 6 bases to trimming and J lost 3 bases, with 19 bases between them. The CDR3 spans 15 residues.

This clonotype was recorded at least ten times. The rearrangement uses TRBV6-2 or TRBV6-3 and TRBJ2-3; TRBD2 might be the D (6 bases). Germline V lookup: CDR1 MNHEY, CDR2 SVGEGT. This CDR3 contains 14 residues. The V end was cut by 6 bases, the J end by 2 bases, with 12 bases between. Here the CDR3 reads CASSFGGITDTQYF. In nucleotides, the CDR3 is TGTGCCAGCAGCTTCGGCGGGATCACAGATACGCAGTATTTT.

Worth noting for this clonotype: The junction departs from germline at one end; a sequencing error may be responsible. The chain joins TRBV11-1 to TRBJ2-7; 8 bases map to TRBD1. CDR3 length: 16 residues. In germline, CDR1 is SGHAT, CDR2 FQDESV (reference sequence). The CDR3 nucleotides are TGTGCCAACAGCTATGATTTAGGGACAGGTTCCTACGAGCAGTACTTC. Amino acid sequence: CANSYDLGTGSYEQYF.

The chain couples TRBV29-1 to TRBJ2-1; D possibly corresponds to TRBD1 (5 bases). The CDR3 loop spans 11 amino acids. The V and J ends lost 6 bases and 12 bases respectively, with 15 bases between them. The V gene's germline CDR1 is SQVTM and CDR2 ANQGSEA. The CDR3 here is CSVEKGYGQFF. Written as DNA, the CDR3 is TGCAGCGTGGAGAAGGGGTATGGGCAGTTCTTC.

The chain employs TRBV20-1 and TRBJ2-1; perhaps TRBD2 as D (5 bases). V lost 3 bases to trimming and J lost 8 bases, with 14 bases between them. The CDR3 has 13 residues. Germline V gene data show CDR1 as DFQATT and CDR2 as SNEGSKA (reference sequence). CDR3 protein: CSARIWEWYEQFF. CDR3 in DNA: TGCAGTGCTAGGATCTGGGAGTGGTATGAGCAGTTCTTC.